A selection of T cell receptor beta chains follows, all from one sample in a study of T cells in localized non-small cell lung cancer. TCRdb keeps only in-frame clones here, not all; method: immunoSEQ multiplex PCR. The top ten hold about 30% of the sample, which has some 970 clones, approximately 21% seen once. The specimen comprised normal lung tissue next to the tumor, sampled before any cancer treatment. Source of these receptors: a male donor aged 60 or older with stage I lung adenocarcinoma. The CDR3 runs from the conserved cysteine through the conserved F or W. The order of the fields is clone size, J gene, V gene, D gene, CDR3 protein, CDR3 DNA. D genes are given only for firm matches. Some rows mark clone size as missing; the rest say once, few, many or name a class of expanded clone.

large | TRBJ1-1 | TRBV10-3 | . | CAISESQDLNTEAFF | TGTGCCATCAGTGAGTCGCAGGACCTGAACACTGAAGCTTTCTTT
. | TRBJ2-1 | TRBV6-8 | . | CASSYGVEGDEQFF | TGTGCCAGCAGTTACGGCGTCGAGGGGGATGAGCAGTTCTTC
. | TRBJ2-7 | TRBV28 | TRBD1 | CASRQGQGLEQYF | TGTGCCAGCAGACAGGGACAGGGGCTCGAGCAGTACTTC
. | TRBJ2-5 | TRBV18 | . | CASSHYQETQYF | TGTGCCAGCTCACACTACCAAGAGACCCAGTACTTC
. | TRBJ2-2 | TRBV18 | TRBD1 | CASSPTPQGAVGTGELFF | TGTGCCAGCTCACCAACCCCTCAGGGGGCCGTGGGCACCGGGGAGCTGTTTTTT
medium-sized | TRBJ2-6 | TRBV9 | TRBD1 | CASSLRGSTGEGSGANVLTF | TGTGCCAGCAGCCTAAGGGGGTCGACAGGGGAAGGCTCTGGGGCCAACGTCCTGACTTTC
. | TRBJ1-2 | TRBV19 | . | CASRNPGQSNYGYTF | TGTGCCAGTAGAAACCCGGGACAAAGTAACTATGGCTACACCTTC
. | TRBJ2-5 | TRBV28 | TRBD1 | CASRLDGQGRETQYF | TGTGCCAGCAGGCTAGACGGACAGGGCAGGGAGACCCAGTACTTC
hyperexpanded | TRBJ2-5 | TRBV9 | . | CASSVQQSEETQYF | TGTGCCAGCAGCGTACAGCAAAGCGAAGAGACCCAGTACTTC
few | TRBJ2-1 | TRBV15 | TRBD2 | CATSRDPRAGASNEQFF | TGTGCCACCAGCAGAGATCCAAGGGCGGGAGCCTCCAATGAGCAGTTCTTC
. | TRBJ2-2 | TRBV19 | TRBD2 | CASPLGRAPPNTGELFF | TGTGCCAGCCCTCTCGGGAGGGCCCCCCCGAACACCGGGGAGCTGTTTTTT
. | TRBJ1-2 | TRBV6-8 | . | CASSSDRSYGYTF | TGTGCCAGCAGTTCAGACAGGTCCTATGGCTACACCTTC
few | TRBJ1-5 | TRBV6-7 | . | CAISDGQPQHF | TGTGCCATCTCCGATGGTCAGCCCCAGCATTTT
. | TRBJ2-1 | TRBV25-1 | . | CASSPPLGWGSYNEQFF | TGTGCCAGCAGTCCCCCCTTGGGGTGGGGCTCCTACAATGAGCAGTTCTTC
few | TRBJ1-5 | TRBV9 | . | CASSPGGFNQPQHF | TGTGCCAGCAGCCCTGGCGGATTCAATCAGCCCCAGCATTTT
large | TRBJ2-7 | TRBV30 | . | CASEPRDAPYEQYF | TGTGCCTCGGAACCTCGGGACGCCCCCTACGAGCAGTACTTC
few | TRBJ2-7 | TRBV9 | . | CASSLRTGTGAYEQYF | TGTGCCAGCAGTCTAAGAACCGGGACCGGGGCCTACGAGCAGTACTTC
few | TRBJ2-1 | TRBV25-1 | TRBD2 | CASPQVAGGYNEQFF | TGTGCCAGCCCCCAGGTAGCGGGAGGATACAATGAGCAGTTCTTC
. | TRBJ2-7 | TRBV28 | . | CASSRPGGYEQYF | TGTGCCAGCAGCCGTCCCGGGGGTTACGAGCAGTACTTC
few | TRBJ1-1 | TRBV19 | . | CASTDRLNTEAFF | TGTGCCAGTACCGACAGGTTGAACACTGAAGCTTTCTTT
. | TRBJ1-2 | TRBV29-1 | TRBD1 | CSVTGQQFNYGYTF | TGCAGCGTCACGGGACAGCAATTTAACTATGGCTACACCTTC
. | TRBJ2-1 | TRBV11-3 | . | CASSPGGRGPGDEQFF | TGTGCCAGCAGCCCGGGAGGGAGGGGGCCTGGGGATGAGCAGTTCTTC
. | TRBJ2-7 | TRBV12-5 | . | CASGLDFYEQYF | TGTGCTAGTGGTTTGGATTTCTACGAGCAGTACTTC
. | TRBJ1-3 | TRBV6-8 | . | CASSNQGNTIYF | TGTGCCAGCAGTAATCAGGGGAACACCATATATTTT
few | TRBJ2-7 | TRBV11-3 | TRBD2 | CASSSPGLGYEQYF | TGTGCCAGCAGCTCCCCGGGACTAGGCTACGAGCAGTACTTC
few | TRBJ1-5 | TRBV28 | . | CASRAEYSNQPQHF | TGTGCCAGCAGGGCAGAGTATAGCAATCAGCCCCAGCATTTT
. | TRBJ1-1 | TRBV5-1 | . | CASSPRIGTSNTEAFF | TGCGCCAGCAGCCCGAGGATCGGGACTTCTAACACTGAAGCTTTCTTT
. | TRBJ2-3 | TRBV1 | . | CASSLTGSDTQYF | TGCGCCAGCAGCTTAACAGGGTCAGATACGCAGTATTTT
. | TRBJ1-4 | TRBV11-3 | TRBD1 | CASSLSPRTGEVGEKLFF | TGTGCCAGCAGCTTAAGTCCACGAACAGGGGAGGTAGGAGAAAAACTGTTTTTT
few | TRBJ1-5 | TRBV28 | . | CASSPGGRDSNQPQHF | TGTGCCAGCAGTCCCGGGGGACGTGATAGCAATCAGCCCCAGCATTTT
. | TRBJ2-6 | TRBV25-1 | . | CASSDLGSGANVLTF | TGTGCCAGCAGTGACCTTGGGTCTGGGGCCAACGTCCTGACTTTC
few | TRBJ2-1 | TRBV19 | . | CASSPSGREQFF | TGTGCCAGTAGCCCGAGCGGGCGGGAGCAGTTCTTC
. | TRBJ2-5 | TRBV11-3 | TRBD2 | CASSLKWLAGVDQETQYF | TGTGCCAGCAGCTTGAAATGGCTAGCGGGAGTCGACCAAGAGACCCAGTACTTC
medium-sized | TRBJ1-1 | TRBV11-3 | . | CASSLVQGQFAEAFF | TGTGCCAGCAGCTTGGTACAGGGCCAATTTGCTGAAGCTTTCTTT
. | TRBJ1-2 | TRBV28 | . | CASSVPGEAYGYTF | TGTGCCAGCAGCGTCCCAGGGGAGGCCTATGGCTACACCTTC
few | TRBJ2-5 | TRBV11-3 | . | CASSFGLTQETQYF | TGTGCCAGCAGCTTCGGACTGACGCAAGAGACCCAGTACTTC
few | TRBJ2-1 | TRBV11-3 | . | CASSSISGFNEQFF | TGTGCCAGCAGCTCGATATCAGGGTTCAATGAGCAGTTCTTC
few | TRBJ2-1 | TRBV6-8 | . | CASSPTVISYNEQFF | TGTGCCAGCAGTCCGACAGTGATCTCCTACAATGAGCAGTTCTTC
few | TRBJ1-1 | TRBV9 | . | CASSVDGGEAFF | TGTGCCAGCAGCGTAGACGGGGGCGAAGCTTTCTTT
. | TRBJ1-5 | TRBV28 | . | CASLSGGNQPQHF | TGTGCCAGTCTATCGGGGGGCAATCAGCCCCAGCATTTT
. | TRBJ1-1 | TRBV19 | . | CASSIRAQGTEAFF | TGTGCCAGTAGTATTCGGGCACAGGGCACTGAAGCTTTCTTT
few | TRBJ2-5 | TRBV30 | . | CAWSVGVSQTQYF | TGTGCCTGGTCGGTGGGAGTCTCACAGACCCAGTACTTC
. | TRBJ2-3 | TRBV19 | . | CASSSTGQATDTQYF | TGTGCCAGTAGTTCAACGGGACAAGCCACAGATACGCAGTATTTT
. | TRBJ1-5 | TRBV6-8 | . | CASSYEVGGPRGDQPQHF | TGTGCCAGCAGTTACGAGGTGGGGGGCCCCAGGGGAGATCAGCCCCAGCATTTT
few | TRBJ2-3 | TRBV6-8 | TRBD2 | CASSDQAGEGDTQYF | TGTGCCAGCAGTGATCAAGCGGGGGAAGGGGATACGCAGTATTTT
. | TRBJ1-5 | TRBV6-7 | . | CASSYPQYNQPQHF | TGTGCCAGCAGTTACCCTCAGTACAATCAGCCCCAGCATTTT
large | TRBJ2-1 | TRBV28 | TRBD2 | CASSFQREFNEQFF | TGTGCCAGCAGTTTCCAGCGGGAGTTCAATGAGCAGTTCTTC
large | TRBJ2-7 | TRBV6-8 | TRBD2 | CASSLVAGDEQYF | TGTGCCAGCAGTTTAGTAGCGGGAGACGAGCAGTACTTC
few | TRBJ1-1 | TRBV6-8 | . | CASVFQGSTEAFF | TGTGCCAGCGTTTTTCAGGGTTCAACTGAAGCTTTCTTT
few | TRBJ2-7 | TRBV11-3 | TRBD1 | CASSRDRGGYEQYF | TGTGCCAGCAGCCGTGACAGGGGCGGCTACGAGCAGTACTTC
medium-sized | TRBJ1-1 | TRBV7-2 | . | CASSLILGTEAFF | TGTGCCAGCAGCTTAATCTTAGGCACTGAAGCTTTCTTT
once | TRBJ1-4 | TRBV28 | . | CASSRGTISGKLFF | TGTGCCAGCAGTCGAGGGACAATTAGCGGAAAACTGTTTTTT
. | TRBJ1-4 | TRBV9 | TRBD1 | CASSATGVDNEKLFF | TGTGCCAGCAGTGCCACAGGGGTAGATAATGAAAAACTGTTTTTT
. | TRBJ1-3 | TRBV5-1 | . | CASSPEGGSGNTIYF | TGCGCCAGCAGTCCGGAGGGGGGGTCTGGAAACACCATATATTTT
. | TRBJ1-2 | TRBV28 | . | CASSLAGVFYGYTF | TGTGCCAGCAGTTTAGCCGGGGTCTTCTATGGCTACACCTTC